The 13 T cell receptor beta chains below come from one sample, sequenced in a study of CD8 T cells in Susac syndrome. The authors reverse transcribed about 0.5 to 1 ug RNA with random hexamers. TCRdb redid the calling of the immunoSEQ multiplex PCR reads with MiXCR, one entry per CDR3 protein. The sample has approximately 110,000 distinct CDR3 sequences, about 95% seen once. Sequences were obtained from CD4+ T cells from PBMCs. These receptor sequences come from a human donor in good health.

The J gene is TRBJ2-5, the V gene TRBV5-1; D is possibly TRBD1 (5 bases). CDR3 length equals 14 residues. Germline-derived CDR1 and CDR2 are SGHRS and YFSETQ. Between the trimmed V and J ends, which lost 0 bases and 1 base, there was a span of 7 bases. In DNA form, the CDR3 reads TGCGCCAGCAGCTTGGCGACAGCCCAAGAGACCCAGTACTTC. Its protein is CASSLATAQETQYF.

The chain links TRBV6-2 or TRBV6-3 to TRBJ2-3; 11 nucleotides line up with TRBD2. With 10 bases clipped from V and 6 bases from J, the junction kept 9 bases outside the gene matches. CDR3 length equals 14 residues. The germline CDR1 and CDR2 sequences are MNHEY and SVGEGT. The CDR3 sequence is CATGRSGRVDTQYF. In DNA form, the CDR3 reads TGTGCCACCGGGCGTAGCGGGAGGGTGGATACGCAGTATTTT.

CDR3 loop: CSVVGQLQEKLFF. The DNA of the CDR3 is TGCAGCGTCGTGGGACAGCTTCAGGAAAAACTGTTTTTT. The rearrangement joins TRBV29-1 to TRBJ1-4; 7 bases fit TRBD1. Germline CDR1 reads SQVTM; CDR2 reads ANQGSEA. J gave up 8 bases and V 6 bases, and 9 bases lay outside the gene matches. The CDR3 is 13 amino acids.

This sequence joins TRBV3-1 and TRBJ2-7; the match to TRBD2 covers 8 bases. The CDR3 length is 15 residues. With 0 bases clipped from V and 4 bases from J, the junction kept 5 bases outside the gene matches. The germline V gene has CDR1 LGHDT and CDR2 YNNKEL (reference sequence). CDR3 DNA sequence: TGTGCCAGCAGCCAAGACCCGGGACTAGGGTACGAGCAGTACTTC. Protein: CASSQDPGLGYEQYF.

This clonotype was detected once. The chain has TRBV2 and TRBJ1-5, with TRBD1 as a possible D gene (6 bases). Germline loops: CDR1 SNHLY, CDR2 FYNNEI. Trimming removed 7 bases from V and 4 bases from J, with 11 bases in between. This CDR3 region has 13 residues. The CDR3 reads CASTETGNQPQHF. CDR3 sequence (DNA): TGTGCCAGCACCGAAACAGGGAATCAGCCCCAGCATTTT.

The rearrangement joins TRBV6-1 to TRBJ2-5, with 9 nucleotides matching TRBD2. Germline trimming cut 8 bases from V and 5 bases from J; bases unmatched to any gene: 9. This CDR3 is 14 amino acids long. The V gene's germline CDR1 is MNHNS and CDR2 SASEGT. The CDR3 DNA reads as TGTGCCAGCGACGTTAGCGGGAGAGGGGAGACCCAGTACTTC. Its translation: CASDVSGRGETQYF.

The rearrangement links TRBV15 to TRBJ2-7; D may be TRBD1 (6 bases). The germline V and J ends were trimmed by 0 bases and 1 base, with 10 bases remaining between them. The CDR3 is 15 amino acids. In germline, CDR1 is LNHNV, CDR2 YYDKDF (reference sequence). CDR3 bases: TGTGCCACCAGCAGAGATTTTGGACAGTCCTACGAGCAGTACTTC. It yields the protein CATSRDFGQSYEQYF.

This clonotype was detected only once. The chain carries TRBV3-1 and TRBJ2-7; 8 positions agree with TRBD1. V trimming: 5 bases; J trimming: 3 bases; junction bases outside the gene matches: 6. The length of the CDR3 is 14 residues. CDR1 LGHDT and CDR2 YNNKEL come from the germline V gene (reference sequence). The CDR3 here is CASSRGTGGYEQYF. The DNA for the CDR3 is TGTGCCAGCAGCAGGGGGACAGGAGGCTACGAGCAGTACTTC.

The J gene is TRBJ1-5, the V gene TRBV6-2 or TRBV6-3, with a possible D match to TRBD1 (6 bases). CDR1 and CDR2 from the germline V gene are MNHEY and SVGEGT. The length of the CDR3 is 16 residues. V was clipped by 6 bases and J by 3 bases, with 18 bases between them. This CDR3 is CASRPLAGTLNQPQHF. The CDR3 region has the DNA TGTGCCAGCAGACCCCTCGCCGGGACACTCAATCAGCCCCAGCATTTT.

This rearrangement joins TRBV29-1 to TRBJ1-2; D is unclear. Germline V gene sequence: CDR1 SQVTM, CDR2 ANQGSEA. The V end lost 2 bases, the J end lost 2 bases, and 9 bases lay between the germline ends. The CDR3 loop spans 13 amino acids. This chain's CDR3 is CSVELDWNYGYTF. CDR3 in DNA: TGCAGCGTTGAATTGGACTGGAACTATGGCTACACCTTC.

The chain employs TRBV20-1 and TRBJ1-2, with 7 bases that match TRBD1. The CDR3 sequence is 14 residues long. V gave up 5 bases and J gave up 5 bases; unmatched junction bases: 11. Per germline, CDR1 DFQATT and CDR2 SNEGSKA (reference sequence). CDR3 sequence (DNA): TGCAGTGCTGGGATCGGACAGGTCGTTTATGGCTACACCTTC. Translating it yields CSAGIGQVVYGYTF.

CDR3 sequence: CSARPRTGGAWTGELFF. CDR3 sequence (DNA): TGCAGTGCTAGACCCAGGACAGGGGGCGCGTGGACCGGGGAGCTGTTTTTT. The chain has TRBV20-1 and TRBJ2-2; 11 bases match TRBD1. Trimming took 2 bases from V and 5 from J; bases not matched to a gene: 10. CDR3 length: 17 residues. The germline V gene encodes CDR1 DFQATT and CDR2 SNEGSKA (reference sequence).

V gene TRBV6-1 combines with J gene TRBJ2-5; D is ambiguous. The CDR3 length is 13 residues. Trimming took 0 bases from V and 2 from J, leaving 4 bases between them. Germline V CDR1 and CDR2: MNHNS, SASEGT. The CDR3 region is CASSEAQQETQYF. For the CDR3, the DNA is TGTGCCAGCAGTGAAGCACAACAAGAGACCCAGTACTTC.